These 26 T cell receptor beta chains came from one sample sequenced in a study of T cells in Graves' hyperthyroidism and ophthalmopathy. Regions amplified from RNA transcripts were the TCR beta CDR3 regions. HTBI primers were the set used in a first-round RT-PCR of the TCR CDR3. TCRdb itself ran the multiplex PCR reads through MiXCR, one entry per CDR3 protein. Seen here are a few hundred thousand distinct CDR3 sequences, around 14% observed once, and the top ten hold about 17%. Source material: blood. These receptors were obtained from a woman aged 18 to 35 with Graves' hyperthyroidism.

The table lists this clonotype with many counts. The chain uses TRBV19 and TRBJ1-1; the D gene is possibly TRBD1 (6 bases). The V end was cut by 5 bases, the J end by 0 bases, with 10 bases between. The germline gives CDR1 LNHDA, CDR2 SQIVND (reference sequence). This CDR3 contains 14 residues. The chain's CDR3 is CASSGGRLNTEAFF. CDR3 DNA sequence: TGTGCCAGTAGTGGGGGGCGACTGAACACTGAAGCTTTCTTT.

This clonotype was seen at least ten times. V usage is TRBV10-2 and J usage is TRBJ1-5; D gene unclear. The V gene lost 4 bases and the J gene lost 5 bases, with 12 bases spanning the gap. Germline CDR1 and CDR2: WSHSY and SAAADI. The CDR3 runs 14 residues. The CDR3 sequence: CASSAAGGDQPQHF. DNA for the CDR3: TGCGCCAGCAGTGCGGCAGGCGGGGATCAGCCCCAGCATTTT.

This clonotype was counted ten times or more. The chain combines TRBV24-1 with TRBJ2-1, with D perhaps TRBD2 (5 bases). The CDR3 sequence is 14 residues long. Looked up from germline, CDR1 is KGHDR and CDR2 is SFDVKD. V lost 5 bases and J 1 base, leaving 8 bases between the germline ends. CDR3 in amino acids: CATSVSGSYNEQFF. DNA for the CDR3: TGTGCCACCAGTGTCAGCGGATCCTACAATGAGCAGTTCTTC.

This clonotype was seen a handful of times. The rearrangement uses TRBV5-1 and TRBJ2-7; 9 bases are a match to TRBD1. V lost 6 bases to trimming and J lost 5 bases; unmatched junction nucleotides: 9. Germline values: CDR1 SGHRS, CDR2 YFSETQ. The CDR3 spans 14 residues. CDR3 nucleotide sequence: TGCGCCAGCACCCCCGGGACAGGGCCCCACGAGCAGTACTTC. Its translation is CASTPGTGPHEQYF.

This clonotype came up many times. The chain recombines TRBV6-1 with TRBJ1-1, with D perhaps matching TRBD1 (6 bases). The CDR3 spans 14 residues. Germline V gene data show CDR1 as MNHNS and CDR2 as SASEGT. Deletions cut 5 bases from V and 2 bases from J, with 12 bases between. The CDR3 loop reads CASSTWGLNTEAFF. CDR3 nucleotide sequence: TGTGCCAGCAGTACCTGGGGGCTAAACACTGAAGCTTTCTTT.

This clonotype was observed at least ten times. A junction end diverges from the germline sequence, so it may reflect a read error. DNA for the CDR3: TGCGGTGCTAGCCAGCGGGGGGGCTACTACGAGCAGTACTTC. It yields the protein CGASQRGGYYEQYF. This chain links TRBV20-1 with TRBJ2-7; 10 nucleotides line up with TRBD2. The CDR3 loop spans 14 amino acids. Germline CDR1 is DFQATT and CDR2 is SNEGSKA (reference sequence).

This clonotype occurred a few times. J is TRBJ1-5 and V is TRBV29-1, with TRBD1 matching 8 bases. There are 13 residues in the CDR3. J gave up 7 bases and V 4 bases, and 6 bases lay outside the gene matches. Looked up from germline, CDR1 is SQVTM and CDR2 is ANQGSEA. CDR3 coding DNA: TGCAGCGTTGGGCAGGGGGCTGGACAGCCCCAGCATTTT. Translation: CSVGQGAGQPQHF.

This clonotype was seen only a few times. V usage is TRBV27 and J usage is TRBJ2-1; 8 bases are a match to TRBD1. The CDR3 totals 14 residues. Germline V gives CDR1 MNHEY, CDR2 SMNVEV (reference sequence). V gave up 5 bases and J gave up 3 bases; unmatched junction bases: 3. The chain's CDR3 is CASSMDRDYNEQFF. CDR3 nucleotides: TGTGCCAGCAGTATGGACAGGGACTACAATGAGCAGTTCTTC.

This clonotype was detected a few times. The chain is built from TRBV18 and TRBJ2-1; D may correspond to TRBD1 or TRBD2 (5 bases each). The CDR3 totals 13 residues. V was shortened by 3 bases and J by 5 bases, with 8 bases between the two germline ends. Per germline, CDR1 KGHSH and CDR2 LQKENI. The CDR3 region is CASSPGPDNEQFF. CDR3 bases: TGTGCCAGCTCACCGGGACCCGACAATGAGCAGTTCTTC.

This clonotype was observed at least ten times. The rearrangement uses TRBV11-3 and TRBJ2-3; 8 bases map to TRBD2. CDR1 is SGHNT and CDR2 is YENEEA in the germline V gene. This CDR3 is 16 amino acids long. With 5 bases clipped from V and 3 bases from J, the junction kept 10 bases outside the gene matches. CDR3 loop: CASSPRGTRRTDTQYF. CDR3 nucleotides: TGTGCCAGCAGCCCCAGAGGGACTAGAAGGACAGATACGCAGTATTTT.

This clonotype has only a few counts. The J gene is TRBJ1-2, the V gene TRBV24-1; TRBD1 is a possible D gene (5 bases). The CDR3 length is 13 residues. Trimming removed 3 bases from V and 8 bases from J, with 12 bases in between. Germline lookup yields CDR1 KGHDR and CDR2 SFDVKD. CDR3 sequence: CATSDQGSGGYTF. The CDR3 DNA sequence: TGTGCCACCAGTGATCAGGGATCTGGCGGCTACACCTTC.

This clonotype turned up a few times. This chain connects TRBV19 to TRBJ1-2, with D tentatively TRBD1 (6 bases). Looked up from germline, CDR1 is LNHDA and CDR2 is SQIVND (reference sequence). V gave up 7 bases and J gave up 8 bases, with 23 bases separating them. The CDR3 sequence is 15 residues long. The CDR3 region is CASIPRGQGPWGYTF. The CDR3 nucleotides read TGTGCCAGTATCCCTCGGGGGCAGGGCCCGTGGGGCTACACCTTC. Filled out from reference TRBV19 and TRBJ1-2, the complete variable domain reads DGGITQSPKYLFRKEGQNVTLSCEQNLNHDAMYWYRQDPGQGLRLIYYSQIVNDFQKGDIAEGYSVSREKKESFPLTVTSAQKNPTAFYLCASIPRGQGPWGYTFGSGTRLTVV.

This clonotype was seen at least ten times. The V gene is TRBV19, the J gene TRBJ1-6; weak D call: TRBD1 (6 bases). The V end was cut by 8 bases, the J end by 8 bases, with 16 bases between. The CDR3 covers 14 residues. Germline CDR1 and CDR2: LNHDA and SQIVND (reference sequence). For the CDR3, the DNA is TGTGCCAGTCGCACGTCAGGGGACGATTCACCCCTCCACTTT. Protein: CASRTSGDDSPLHF.

This clonotype appeared many times. V and J are TRBV3-1 and TRBJ2-7; D remains ambiguous. Between the trimmed V and J ends, which lost 0 bases and 2 bases, there was a span of 11 bases. CDR3 length equals 15 residues. Germline CDR1 and CDR2: LGHDT and YNNKEL (reference sequence). CDR3 nucleotide sequence: TGTGCCAGCAGCCAAGAAGGGCGGAGAGCCTACGAGCAGTACTTC. Protein sequence: CASSQEGRRAYEQYF.

This clonotype was seen just once. A much larger clone lies one base from this, so it may be a read error. CDR3 amino acids: CASSLQGGGEKLFF. The CDR3 region has the DNA TGTGCCAGCAGTTTACAGGGGGGAGGGGAAAAACTGTTTTTT. This chain uses TRBV27 with TRBJ1-4, with 7 nucleotides matching TRBD1. The junction had 5 bases not matched to a gene; V was cut back by 2 bases and J by 8 bases. The germline gives CDR1 MNHEY, CDR2 SMNVEV (reference sequence). CDR3 length: 14 residues.

The chain recombines TRBV7-6 with TRBJ1-4; 11 positions agree with TRBD1. Germline trimming cut 5 bases from V and 8 bases from J; bases unmatched to any gene: 10. Germline V CDR1 and CDR2: SGHVS, FNYEAQ. The length of the CDR3 is 16 residues. The CDR3 loop is CASSLGQGGSAEKLFF. The CDR3 nucleotides read TGTGCCAGCAGCCTGGGACAGGGGGGATCCGCGGAAAAACTGTTTTTT.

With respect to this clonotype: Germline is not matched at one junction end, which may reflect a read error. This chain connects TRBV29-1 to TRBJ2-7; 8 bases align to TRBD1. CDR3 length: 13 residues. Germline CDR1 and CDR2: SQVTM and ANQGSEA. This CDR3 reads CSVEGQDSYGQYF. CDR3 sequence (DNA): TGCAGCGTTGAGGGACAGGACTCCTACGGGCAGTACTTC.

This clonotype turned up a few times. The gene calls are TRBV6-2 or TRBV6-3 and TRBJ2-3; TRBD2 matches at 8 bases. Germline trimming cut 11 bases from V and 0 bases from J; bases unmatched to any gene: 7. Germline V gene sequence: CDR1 MNHEY, CDR2 SVGEGT. CDR3 length equals 14 residues. In DNA, the CDR3 is TGTGCCGCCATAGCGGGACCGAGCACAGATACGCAGTATTTT. It encodes CAAIAGPSTDTQYF.

The table lists this clonotype with a few counts. The chain recombines TRBV13 with TRBJ2-7; D may be TRBD2 (6 bases). Germline assignment: CDR1 PRHDT and CDR2 FYEKMQ (reference sequence). This CDR3 comprises 13 residues. V was cut by 5 bases and J by 6 bases, with 14 bases left in between. The CDR3 sequence: CASSQRGGGEQYF. The CDR3 nucleotides read TGTGCCAGCAGCCAGAGGGGAGGAGGCGAGCAGTACTTC.

In regard to this clonotype: At one end the junction does not follow the germline gene, possibly because of a read error. The gene calls are TRBV18 and TRBJ2-2; TRBD2 might be the D (5 bases). Germline assignment: CDR1 KGHSH and CDR2 LQKENI. This CDR3 is 14 amino acids long. Written as DNA, the CDR3 is TGTGCCAGCTCACCCCCCGGCCGATCCGGGGAACTGTTTTTT. Amino acid sequence: CASSPPGRSGELFF.

At least ten counts were recorded for this clonotype. The chain employs TRBV27 and TRBJ2-1; 14 nucleotides match TRBD2. Germline CDR1 MNHEY, CDR2 SMNVEV (reference sequence). V dropped 4 bases and J dropped 9; count of bases not matched to a gene: 8. The CDR3 loop spans 16 amino acids. This CDR3 reads CASSSNTGLAGAEQFF. For the CDR3, the DNA is TGTGCCAGCAGTTCCAACACGGGACTAGCGGGAGCTGAGCAGTTCTTC.

The J gene is TRBJ2-3, the V gene TRBV4-1; TRBD2 aligns across 11 bases. The trim removed 5 bases at V and 4 bases at J, leaving 8 bases unmatched. The CDR3 consists of 16 residues. CDR1 is MGHRA, CDR2 YSYEKL, per germline. The CDR3 DNA sequence: TGCGCCAGCAGCAATGTAGCGGGAGGGCCTGCAGATACGCAGTATTTT. Its translation: CASSNVAGGPADTQYF.

In its sample, this clonotype was seen many times. CDR3 protein: CASGGYGTGHTEAFF. The CDR3 DNA is TGTGCCAGCGGGGGGTATGGGACAGGCCACACTGAAGCTTTCTTT. This chain connects TRBV12-3 or TRBV12-4 to TRBJ1-1; 8 bases line up with TRBD1. After removal of 8 bases from V and 3 bases from J, the junction contained 11 bases not matched to a gene. CDR3 length equals 15 residues.

This clonotype has at least ten counts. This chain joins TRBV6-1 and TRBJ1-1; the D gene is possibly TRBD1 (5 bases). Trimming shortened V by 4 bases and J by 4 bases, and 10 bases separated the two germline ends. The germline gives CDR1 MNHNS, CDR2 SASEGT. The CDR3 is 13 residues long. CDR3 residues: CASSVGASTEAFF. CDR3 sequence (DNA): TGTGCCAGCAGTGTTGGGGCAAGCACTGAAGCTTTCTTT.

In this sample, this clonotype turned up a few times. The V gene is TRBV3-1, the J gene TRBJ2-1; TRBD2 agrees at 12 bases. CDR3 length equals 17 residues. J was trimmed by 9 bases and V by 5 bases; bases with no gene match: 14. Germline V gene data show CDR1 as LGHDT and CDR2 as YNNKEL (reference sequence). Here the CDR3 DNA reads TGTGCCAGCAGCGAATCGATGACTAGCGGGAGTTCTAGTGAGCAGTTCTTC. Translated: CASSESMTSGSSSEQFF.

This chain's CDR3 is CASSLGPGGVNEQYF. The CDR3 nucleotides read TGTGCCAGCAGCTTGGGGCCAGGGGGGGTCAATGAGCAGTACTTC. The rearrangement joins TRBV7-7 to TRBJ2-1, with D perhaps matching TRBD1 or TRBD2 (7 bases each). The end of the DNA aligns better with TRBJ2-7, so the J call may be wrong. The CDR3 is made up of 15 amino acids. Germline CDR1 and CDR2: SSHAT and FNYEAQ (reference sequence).